The next 30 T cell receptor beta chains were all read from a single sample in a study of blood T cell repertoires in COVID-19. Libraries were prepared by immunoSEQ multiplex PCR; TCRdb keeps only in-frame clonotypes and omits some of them. This table holds a few hundred thousand clones, 70% to 90% found once. Sequencing was carried out using peripheral blood. All receptors come from a man aged 45-65 years who had recovered from COVID-19.

V gene TRBV13 combines with J gene TRBJ1-2; D is perhaps TRBD1 (5 bases). The germline gives CDR1 PRHDT, CDR2 FYEKMQ (reference sequence). This CDR3 has 13 residues. Trimming left V 2 bases short and J 8 bases short, with 12 bases between. This CDR3 reads CASSLRQGGGYTF. The CDR3 DNA is TGTGCCAGCAGCTTAAGGCAGGGTGGAGGCTACACCTTC. Full variable domain (rest looked up from reference TRBV13 and TRBJ1-2): AAGVIQSPRHLIKEKRETATLKCYPIPRHDTVYWYQQGPGQDPQFLISFYEKMQSDKGSIPDRFSAQQFSDYHSELNMSSLELGDSALYFCASSLRQGGGYTFGSGTRLTVV.

This clone was observed a handful of times. The chain uses TRBV5-5 and TRBJ1-2; D unclear. Germline V CDR1 and CDR2: SGHKS, YYEKEE (reference sequence). The CDR3 loop spans 14 amino acids. Trimming removed 4 bases at V and 4 bases at J, with 14 bases between. The CDR3 loop reads CASSGGGGLYGYTF. The CDR3 nucleotides are TGTGCCAGCAGCGGAGGCGGCGGGCTCTATGGCTACACCTTC.

The chain employs TRBV7-9 and TRBJ1-5; TRBD1 aligns across 7 bases. After removal of 5 bases from V and 2 bases from J, the junction contained 3 bases not matched to a gene. From germline, CDR1 is SEHNR and CDR2 FQNEAQ (reference sequence). The CDR3 extends over 14 amino acids. The CDR3, as DNA: TGTGCCAGCAGCCCAGGGACAGGCAATCAGCCCCAGCATTTT. Translated, it gives CASSPGTGNQPQHF.

The chain uses TRBV28 and TRBJ1-2, with a weak D call TRBD1 (6 bases). This CDR3 is built from 16 residues. CDR1 MDHEN and CDR2 SYDVKM come from the germline V gene. V lost 8 bases to trimming and J lost 7 bases, with 26 bases between them. The CDR3 coding sequence is TGTGCCAGCGCCCCCGTTGGGGGCCCCGTTCCGGGTGGCTACACCTTC. Protein sequence: CASAPVGGPVPGGYTF.

The rearrangement links TRBV2 to TRBJ2-5, with D possibly being TRBD1 (6 bases). The V and J ends lost 4 bases and 4 bases respectively, with 13 bases between them. This CDR3 contains 14 residues. Germline-derived CDR1 and CDR2 are SNHLY and FYNNEI. CDR3 bases: TGTGCCAGCAGTGGGGGGCAGGTGAGAGAGACCCAGTACTTC. This gives the protein CASSGGQVRETQYF.

The CDR3 reads CASNPGRASYNEQFF. The CDR3, as DNA: TGTGCCAGTAACCCCGGGAGGGCCTCCTACAATGAGCAGTTCTTC. The chain uses TRBV19 and TRBJ2-1; TRBD2 matches 8 bases. Germline CDR1 and CDR2: LNHDA and SQIVND (reference sequence). The CDR3 loop spans 15 amino acids. V lost 7 bases to trimming and J lost 0 bases; unmatched junction nucleotides: 5.

The V call is TRBV5-6, the J call TRBJ2-6, with unresolved D. Germline values: CDR1 SGHDT, CDR2 YYEEEE. V was cut by 1 base and J by 11 bases, with 19 bases left in between. The CDR3 sequence is 16 residues long. The CDR3 nucleotides read TGTGCCAGCAGCTTGAGGAAGTCAGCAGGTATCTACGTCCTGACTTTC. This sequence encodes CASSLRKSAGIYVLTF.

The chain recombines TRBV7-9 with TRBJ1-1, with a possible D match to TRBD1 (5 bases). Trimming left V 5 bases short and J 7 bases short, with 20 bases between. The CDR3 is made up of 15 amino acids. From germline, CDR1 is SEHNR and CDR2 FQNEAQ (reference sequence). CDR3 sequence reads: CASSAGTGVDLEAFF. The CDR3 region has the DNA TGTGCCAGCAGCGCTGGGACGGGAGTTGACCTTGAAGCTTTCTTT.

The rearrangement links TRBV10-3 to TRBJ2-1; D possibly corresponds to TRBD1 (5 bases). Deletions cut 2 bases from V and 1 base from J, with 9 bases between. Germline values: CDR1 ENHRY, CDR2 SYGVKD. CDR3 length equals 15 residues. DNA of the CDR3: TGTGCCATCAGTGAGGCAGGGTGGTCCTACAATGAGCAGTTCTTC. Its translation is CAISEAGWSYNEQFF.

This clone was detected once. The rearrangement joins TRBV3-1 (or the pseudogene TRBV3-2) to TRBJ2-5; D gene uncertain. The germline CDR1 and CDR2 sequences are LGHDT and YNNKEL (reference sequence). This CDR3 is built from 15 residues. Trimming pared 0 bases from V and 7 bases from J, leaving 15 bases between. The CDR3 is CASSQDNRPSGTQYF. The CDR3 bases are TGTGCCAGCAGCCAAGATAACCGCCCATCAGGGACCCAGTACTTC.

The chain uses TRBV28 and TRBJ2-5; weak D call: TRBD1 (5 bases). The germline gives CDR1 MDHEN, CDR2 SYDVKM. V shed 5 bases and J shed 6 bases, with 13 bases lying between them. The CDR3 sequence is 13 residues long. The CDR3 protein is CASSVAGRKTQYF. CDR3 DNA: TGTGCCAGCAGTGTGGCAGGGCGGAAGACCCAGTACTTC.

The genes are TRBV19 and TRBJ1-5; 8 bases map to TRBD1. V shed 9 bases and J 2 bases; nucleotides not matched to a gene: 6. Per germline, CDR1 LNHDA and CDR2 SQIVND (reference sequence). The CDR3 is 14 residues long. The CDR3 loop is CASTGQGGNQPQHF. CDR3 bases: TGTGCCAGCACCGGACAGGGCGGCAATCAGCCCCAGCATTTT.

This clone was observed a handful of times. V is TRBV28 and J is TRBJ1-2, with 9 bases identical to TRBD1. V dropped 3 bases and J dropped 7; count of bases not matched to a gene: 9. From germline, CDR1 is MDHEN and CDR2 SYDVKM. This CDR3 has 15 residues. The CDR3 loop reads CASSLGQGLSSGYTF. For the CDR3, the DNA is TGTGCCAGCAGTTTGGGACAGGGACTTTCAAGTGGCTACACCTTC.

The chain has TRBV10-1 and TRBJ2-7; 7 positions match TRBD2. Germline assignment: CDR1 WNHNN and CDR2 SYGVQD (reference sequence). The V segment lost 11 bases and the J segment 0 bases; nucleotides outside the gene matches: 7. The CDR3 runs 13 residues. This chain's CDR3 is CAPLAGSSYEQYF. CDR3 DNA: TGCGCCCCGTTAGCGGGCAGCTCCTACGAGCAGTACTTC.

V and J are TRBV5-1 and TRBJ2-5; 9 bases match TRBD1. Per germline, CDR1 SGHRS and CDR2 YFSETQ. The J segment lost 2 bases and the V segment lost 5 bases, leaving 7 bases of the junction unmatched. CDR3 length equals 15 residues. In DNA, the CDR3 is TGCGCCAGCAGAACCGGGACAGGGCAACAAGAGACCCAGTACTTC. Protein product: CASRTGTGQQETQYF. Full variable domain (outside the CDR3, taken from reference TRBV5-1 and TRBJ2-5): KAGVTQTPRYLIKTRGQQVTLSCSPISGHRSVSWYQQTPGQGLQFLFEYFSETQRNKGNFPGRFSGRQFSNSRSEMNVSTLELGDSALYLCASRTGTGQQETQYFGPGTRLLVL.

This clone was seen a single time. V gene TRBV9 combines with J gene TRBJ2-5, with D tentatively TRBD1 (5 bases). The length of the CDR3 is 14 residues. V was cut by 0 bases and J by 2 bases, with 8 bases left in between. Germline-derived CDR1 and CDR2 are SGDLS and YYNGEE. CDR3 loop: CASSVGGAQETQYF. The DNA of the CDR3 is TGTGCCAGCAGCGTAGGTGGGGCGCAAGAGACCCAGTACTTC.

At least ten counts were recorded for this clone. The chain links TRBV5-1 to TRBJ1-4, with TRBD1 as a possible D gene (5 bases). The CDR3 has 15 residues. Germline V gene data show CDR1 as SGHRS and CDR2 as YFSETQ. Trimming pared 4 bases from V and 7 bases from J, leaving 17 bases between. The CDR3 region has the DNA TGCGCCAGCAGCCGAGCCCAGGGTTCCGGTGAAAAACTGTTTTTT. Protein product: CASSRAQGSGEKLFF.

The gene calls are TRBV7-2 and TRBJ2-7, with 10 positions matching TRBD2. The CDR3 is 16 amino acids. From germline, CDR1 is SGHTA and CDR2 FQGNSA. V shed 5 bases and J 0 bases; nucleotides not matched to a gene: 7. The CDR3 sequence: CASSPFGLADSYEQYF. CDR3 sequence (DNA): TGTGCCAGCAGCCCTTTCGGACTAGCGGACTCCTACGAGCAGTACTTC. Drawing the rest from reference TRBV7-2 and TRBJ2-7, the complete variable domain is GAGVSQSPSNKVTEKGKDVELRCDPISGHTALYWYRQSLGQGLEFLIYFQGNSAPDKSGLPSDRFSAERTGGSVSTLTIQRTQQEDSAVYLCASSPFGLADSYEQYFGPGTRLTVT.

The chain links TRBV7-7 to TRBJ2-1; 11 positions match TRBD1. Per germline, CDR1 SSHAT and CDR2 FNYEAQ (reference sequence). J gave up 6 bases and V 5 bases, and 3 bases lay outside the gene matches. The CDR3 totals 14 residues. The chain's CDR3 is CASSPGTGGNEQFF. The CDR3 nucleotides are TGTGCCAGCAGCCCCGGGACAGGGGGCAATGAGCAGTTCTTC.

The chain employs TRBV29-1 and TRBJ2-4; unclear D gene. Trimming removed 1 base at V and 3 bases at J, with 16 bases between. CDR1 and CDR2 from the germline V gene are SQVTM and ANQGSEA. This CDR3 contains 16 residues. CDR3 DNA: TGCAGCGTTGAAGTTGGTGCCGTCGTCGGCAAAAACATTCAGTACTTC. Translated, it gives CSVEVGAVVGKNIQYF.

This rearrangement joins TRBV5-4 to TRBJ2-1; TRBD2 matches at 15 bases. Germline values: CDR1 SGHNT, CDR2 YYREEE (reference sequence). With V trimmed by 4 bases and J by 6 bases, 8 bases remained unmatched. The CDR3 loop spans 17 amino acids. The CDR3 protein is CASSGNLGLAGGNEQFF. The CDR3 nucleotides read TGTGCCAGCAGCGGCAACCTGGGACTAGCGGGAGGCAATGAGCAGTTCTTC.

The J gene is TRBJ2-1, the V gene TRBV4-1, with TRBD2 matching over 9 bases. The junction had 2 bases not matched to a gene; V was cut back by 5 bases and J by 3 bases. The CDR3 spans 14 residues. Germline V gene data show CDR1 as MGHRA and CDR2 as YSYEKL. The CDR3 DNA is TGCGCCAGCAGCGCGACTAGCGGCTACAATGAGCAGTTCTTC. Its protein product is CASSATSGYNEQFF.

The CDR3 region is CASRTNYGYTF. The CDR3, as DNA: TGTGCCAGCAGGACAAACTATGGCTACACCTTC. J is TRBJ1-2 and V is TRBV28; no clear D. This CDR3 has 11 residues. Germline CDR1 reads MDHEN; CDR2 reads SYDVKM. The V end was cut by 6 bases, the J end by 2 bases, with 4 bases between.

The CDR3 bases are TGTGCCACCAGCAGACGACAGGGACCCCACGAGCAGTACTTC. This sequence encodes CATSRRQGPHEQYF. This chain links TRBV15 with TRBJ2-7; 7 bases map to TRBD1. The CDR3 has 14 residues. The V gene's germline CDR1 is LNHNV and CDR2 YYDKDF (reference sequence). With 2 bases clipped from V and 5 bases from J, the junction kept 6 bases outside the gene matches.

This clone was seen once. V is TRBV4-2 and J is TRBJ2-7, with 7 bases aligning to TRBD2. This CDR3 is 11 amino acids long. Trimming cost V 6 bases and J 6 bases; bases outside gene matches: 2. Germline V gene lookup returns CDR1 LGHNA and CDR2 YNFKEQ. CDR3 region: CASRAGLEQYF. CDR3 sequence (DNA): TGTGCCAGCAGAGCGGGACTCGAGCAGTACTTC.

V gene TRBV19 combines with J gene TRBJ1-4; 7 bases fit TRBD1. Germline CDR1 reads LNHDA; CDR2 reads SQIVND (reference sequence). V shed 6 bases, J shed 0 bases, and the junction held 10 bases outside the gene matches. The CDR3 runs 17 residues. The CDR3 DNA follows: TGTGCCAGTAGGACCGGGACAGCGCGTGCAACTAATGAAAAACTGTTTTTT. Its protein is CASRTGTARATNEKLFF.

The rearrangement uses TRBV28 and TRBJ2-7; 14 positions match TRBD2. The CDR3 consists of 15 residues. The J segment lost 1 base and the V segment lost 6 bases, leaving 2 bases of the junction unmatched. From germline, CDR1 is MDHEN and CDR2 SYDVKM. CDR3 coding DNA: TGTGCCAGCAGAAGACTAGCGGGAGGGTCCTACGAGCAGTACTTC. Translation gives CASRRLAGGSYEQYF.

The V and J genes are TRBV7-8 and TRBJ1-2; tentatively, D is TRBD1 (6 bases). V was clipped by 0 bases and J by 6 bases, with 17 bases between them. Looked up from germline, CDR1 is SGHVS and CDR2 is FQNEAQ. This CDR3 is built from 16 residues. CDR3 nucleotide sequence: TGTGCCAGCAGCTTAGCGTTTTTTAGGGGGTTCGATGGCTACACCTTC. This codes for CASSLAFFRGFDGYTF.

The J gene is TRBJ2-1, the V gene TRBV12-2; the table names TRBD2, a call not compared with the DNA. TRBV12-2 is assigned pseudogene status. This CDR3 comprises 16 residues. The CDR3 nucleotides read TGTGCAAGTCGCACCTATAGCGGGAGCGCCTACAATGAGCAGTTCTTC. It codes for CASRTYSGSAYNEQFF.

The chain links TRBV5-1 to TRBJ2-3; 8 positions agree with TRBD1. The CDR3 consists of 17 residues. CDR1 SGHRS and CDR2 YFSETQ come from the germline V gene. V lost 3 bases and J lost 2; bases outside the gene matches: 11. The CDR3 region has the DNA TGCGCCAGCAGCTGGAACGAACAGGGGGGAGTCACAGATACGCAGTATTTT. Translation gives CASSWNEQGGVTDTQYF. The whole variable domain, filled in from reference TRBV5-1 and TRBJ2-3, reads KAGVTQTPRYLIKTRGQQVTLSCSPISGHRSVSWYQQTPGQGLQFLFEYFSETQRNKGNFPGRFSGRQFSNSRSEMNVSTLELGDSALYLCASSWNEQGGVTDTQYFGPGTRLTVL.